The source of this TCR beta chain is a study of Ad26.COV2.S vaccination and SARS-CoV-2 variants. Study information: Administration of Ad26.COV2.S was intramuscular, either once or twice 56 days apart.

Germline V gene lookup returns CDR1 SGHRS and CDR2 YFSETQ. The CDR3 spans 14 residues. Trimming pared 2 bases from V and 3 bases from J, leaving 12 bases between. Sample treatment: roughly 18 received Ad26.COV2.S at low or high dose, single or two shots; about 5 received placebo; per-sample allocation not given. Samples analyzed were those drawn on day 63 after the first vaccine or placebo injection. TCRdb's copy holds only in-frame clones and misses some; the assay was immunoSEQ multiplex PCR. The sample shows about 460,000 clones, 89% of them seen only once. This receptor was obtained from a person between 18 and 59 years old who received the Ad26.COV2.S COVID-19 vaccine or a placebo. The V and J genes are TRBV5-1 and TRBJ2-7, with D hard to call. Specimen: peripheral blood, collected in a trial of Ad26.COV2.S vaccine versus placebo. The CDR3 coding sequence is TGCGCCAGCAGCTTTACCGGGTCTTTCTACGAGCAGTACTTC. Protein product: CASSFTGSFYEQYF.